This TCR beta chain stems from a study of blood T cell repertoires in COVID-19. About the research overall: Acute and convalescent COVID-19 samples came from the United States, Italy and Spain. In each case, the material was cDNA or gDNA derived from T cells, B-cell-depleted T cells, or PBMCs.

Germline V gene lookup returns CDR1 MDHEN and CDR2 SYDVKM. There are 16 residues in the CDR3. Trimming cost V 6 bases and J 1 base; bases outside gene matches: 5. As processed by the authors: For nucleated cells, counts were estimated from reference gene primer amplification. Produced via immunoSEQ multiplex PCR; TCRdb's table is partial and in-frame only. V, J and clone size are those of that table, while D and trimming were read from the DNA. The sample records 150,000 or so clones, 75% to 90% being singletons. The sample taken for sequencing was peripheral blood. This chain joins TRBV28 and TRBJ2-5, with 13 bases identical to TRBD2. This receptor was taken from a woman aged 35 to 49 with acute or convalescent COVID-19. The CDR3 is CASSSTSGGSQETQYF. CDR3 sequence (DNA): TGTGCCAGCAGCTCGACTAGCGGGGGGTCCCAAGAGACCCAGTACTTC.